Detailed here is one T cell receptor beta chain. The data belong to a study of blood T cell repertoires in COVID-19. Study context: The United States, Italy and Spain were the sources of the acute and convalescent COVID-19 samples.

This CDR3 region has 14 residues. V dropped 5 bases and J dropped 8; count of bases not matched to a gene: 7. Germline CDR1 is SNHLY and CDR2 is FYNNEI. Authors' analysis steps: Amplifying reference gene primers gave estimates of nucleated cell counts. Assay: immunoSEQ multiplex PCR; the TCRdb copy retains only in-frame clones and omits some. Clonal size and the V and J genes are those of that table, whereas D and trimming came from the DNA. The profile shows about 320,000 clones, approximately 90% of them singletons. Participants' own reports of clinical history determined their cohort assignment. Recovered Cohort 3 donors showed two negative PCRs, clearance, or symptom resolution.

The sample was PBMCs or T cells enriched from blood (not recorded which). This rearrangement joins TRBV2 to TRBJ2-1, with 9 bases lining up with TRBD1. This sequence originates from a woman aged 18-29 years who had recovered from COVID-19. CDR3 residues: CASSRDRDRDEQFF. In DNA, the CDR3 is TGTGCCAGCAGTCGGGACAGGGATAGAGATGAGCAGTTCTTC.